The 26 T cell receptor beta chains below come from one sample, sequenced in a study of radiotherapy plus CTLA-4 blockade in lung cancer. The data were produced by immunoSEQ multiplex PCR, yet TCRdb's version contains in-frame clones alone and is incomplete. The table lists some 66,000 clones, roughly four fifths of them singletons. This sample comprised peripheral blood, obtained from a patient treated with radiotherapy plus ipilimumab. Source of these receptors: a human donor with non-small cell lung cancer who had a partial response to radiotherapy plus ipilimumab.

This clone was observed a single time. The gene calls are TRBV9 and TRBJ1-6, with 7 positions matching TRBD1. CDR3 size: 13 residues. Trimming at V came to 3 bases and at J to 9 bases, leaving 3 bases not matched to a gene. In germline, CDR1 is SGDLS, CDR2 YYNGEE. CDR3 residues: CASSAPGGSPLHF. The CDR3 nucleotides read TGTGCCAGCAGCGCCCCAGGGGGTTCACCCCTCCACTTT.

As concerns this clone: Within the sample, other DNA sequences also encode this same CDR3. The chain carries TRBV20-1 and TRBJ1-1; perhaps TRBD1 as D (5 bases). This CDR3 is 11 amino acids long. Germline V lookup: CDR1 DFQATT, CDR2 SNEGSKA (reference sequence). CDR3 in DNA: TGCAGGGGGGGAGCCAACACTGAAGCTTTCTTT. Protein product: CRGGANTEAFF.

The chain uses TRBV2 and TRBJ2-7, with TRBD2 identical over 12 bases. This CDR3 region has 15 residues. Germline V gene lookup returns CDR1 SNHLY and CDR2 FYNNEI. V gave up 5 bases and J gave up 2 bases; unmatched junction bases: 4. The CDR3 here is CASSRGLAGTYEQYF. DNA of the CDR3: TGTGCCAGCAGTAGGGGACTAGCGGGTACCTACGAGCAGTACTTC.

The chain links TRBV19 to TRBJ1-2, with 10 bases that match TRBD1. The germline CDR1 and CDR2 sequences are LNHDA and SQIVND (reference sequence). The CDR3 spans 17 residues. The V gene end was trimmed by 3 bases and the J gene end by 7 bases; junction bases not matched to a gene: 14. CDR3 bases: TGTGCCAGTAGTATTTTGACAGGGGGCCGCCTCATAACTGGCTACACCTTC. Its protein is CASSILTGGRLITGYTF.

The V gene is TRBV12-2, the J gene TRBJ1-4; the table's D call TRBD1 went unverified against the DNA. TRBV12-2 is labeled a pseudogene. The CDR3 is 14 amino acids. In DNA, the CDR3 is TGTGCAAGTCGCCCCGGACAGGGTGATGAAAAACTGTTTTTT. The encoded protein is CASRPGQGDEKLFF.

The V call is TRBV9, the J call TRBJ1-2; possible D gene TRBD1, 6 bases. CDR1 is SGDLS, CDR2 YYNGEE, per germline. Trimming took 3 bases from V and 2 from J, leaving 8 bases between them. CDR3 length: 13 amino acids. The CDR3 sequence: CASSAQGNYGYTF. The DNA of the CDR3 is TGTGCCAGCAGCGCCCAGGGGAACTATGGCTACACCTTC.

The chain has TRBV10-2 and TRBJ1-4, with no clear D. The CDR3 length is 16 residues. Germline assignment: CDR1 WSHSY and CDR2 SAAADI. V lost 3 bases to trimming and J lost 8 bases, with 19 bases between them. The CDR3 coding sequence is TGCGCCAGCAGTGAAGAGGGAGTCCTCGGTGGCGAAAAACTGTTTTTT. This encodes CASSEEGVLGGEKLFF.

The gene calls are TRBV27 and TRBJ2-7; D is unresolved. The CDR3 is 13 residues long. V dropped 2 bases and J dropped 5 bases, with 10 bases sitting between them. Germline values: CDR1 MNHEY, CDR2 SMNVEV (reference sequence). In DNA, the CDR3 is TGTGCCAGCAGTTTAAGCAGGCCCAACGAGCAGTACTTC. Its protein is CASSLSRPNEQYF.

This sequence joins TRBV11-2 and TRBJ2-2; 10 positions match TRBD1. Trimming removed 5 bases from V and 4 bases from J; junction bases left unmatched: 4. This CDR3 is 15 amino acids long. Germline loops: CDR1 SGHAT, CDR2 FQNNGV. In DNA, the CDR3 is TGTGCCAGCAGCCCAAGGACAGGGGGCACCGGGGAGCTGTTTTTT. Its translation: CASSPRTGGTGELFF. Full variable domain (outside the CDR3, taken from reference TRBV11-2 and TRBJ2-2): EAGVAQSPRYKIIEKRQSVAFWCNPISGHATLYWYQQILGQGPKLLIQFQNNGVVDDSQLPKDRFSAERLKGVDSTLKIQPAKLEDSAVYLCASSPRTGGTGELFFGEGSRLTVL.

The chain carries TRBV5-1 and TRBJ2-5, with D perhaps TRBD2 (6 bases). Trimming stripped 3 bases from V and 4 bases from J, with 13 bases between. Germline CDR1 is SGHRS and CDR2 is YFSETQ. The CDR3 covers 14 residues. The CDR3 region is CASSWVGSGETQYF. The CDR3 bases are TGCGCCAGCAGCTGGGTCGGGAGCGGAGAGACCCAGTACTTC.

The chain links TRBV7-3 to TRBJ2-1; 14 bases match TRBD2. Germline V gene data show CDR1 as SGHTA and CDR2 as FQGTGA. This CDR3 is built from 14 residues. V shed 2 bases, J shed 10 bases, and the junction held 1 base outside the gene matches. The CDR3: CASSLGTSGSEQFF. CDR3 nucleotide sequence: TGTGCCAGCAGCTTAGGGACTAGCGGGAGCGAGCAGTTCTTC.

This chain links TRBV6-1 with TRBJ2-2, with TRBD1 identical over 8 bases. The CDR3 is made up of 15 amino acids. J was trimmed by 4 bases and V by 4 bases; bases with no gene match: 5. Germline CDR1 is MNHNS and CDR2 is SASEGT. CDR3 residues: CASSGRTGSTGELFF. In nucleotides, the CDR3 is TGTGCCAGCAGTGGTCGGACAGGGAGCACCGGGGAGCTGTTTTTT.

The chain is built from TRBV30 and TRBJ1-1; D remains unclear. The germline V and J ends were trimmed by 5 bases and 0 bases, with 7 bases remaining between them. Germline assignment: CDR1 GTSNPN and CDR2 SVGIG (reference sequence). There are 12 residues in the CDR3. The CDR3 sequence is CAWRRVNTEAFF. The CDR3 DNA reads as TGTGCCTGGCGGCGGGTGAACACTGAAGCTTTCTTT.

The chain carries TRBV27 and TRBJ2-5; 7 bases agree with TRBD1. This CDR3 comprises 17 residues. The V and J ends lost 3 bases and 5 bases, in that order; junction bases with no gene match: 15. The V gene's germline CDR1 is MNHEY and CDR2 SMNVEV (reference sequence). CDR3 nucleotides: TGTGCCAGCAGTTTCACTCAAGCGGCAGGGGGTATGGAGACCCAGTACTTC. It encodes CASSFTQAAGGMETQYF.

The rearrangement joins TRBV4-2 to TRBJ1-1; 9 bases map to TRBD1. CDR1 is LGHNA and CDR2 is YNFKEQ in the germline V gene. The CDR3 is 17 amino acids. Trimming took 0 bases from V and 3 from J; bases not matched to a gene: 8. CDR3 in amino acids: CASSQEGTGYRHTEAFF. The CDR3 bases are TGTGCCAGCAGCCAAGAGGGGACAGGGTACCGCCACACTGAAGCTTTCTTT.

The V and J genes are TRBV5-1 and TRBJ2-2; the D is unclear. Germline values: CDR1 SGHRS, CDR2 YFSETQ. The CDR3 consists of 14 residues. The V end was cut by 0 bases, the J end by 6 bases, with 9 bases between. The DNA of the CDR3 is TGCGCCAGCAGCTTGGATAGCATGGCCGGGGAGCTGTTTTTT. Translation: CASSLDSMAGELFF.

The sample holds a few counts of this clone. The chain recombines TRBV19 with TRBJ2-1; TRBD2 matches 9 bases. The CDR3 sequence is 15 residues long. The trim removed 5 bases at V and 6 bases at J, leaving 8 bases unmatched. Germline loops: CDR1 LNHDA, CDR2 SQIVND (reference sequence). The CDR3 nucleotides are TGTGCCAGTAGTGGTGCGGGAGGGATACTCAATGAGCAGTTCTTC. Its translation: CASSGAGGILNEQFF.

This clone turned up a few times. The chain is built from TRBV2 and TRBJ2-7; weak D call: TRBD2 (6 bases). Germline lookup yields CDR1 SNHLY and CDR2 FYNNEI. Trimming stripped 10 bases from V and 4 bases from J, with 20 bases between. This CDR3 region has 14 residues. The CDR3 loop reads CAIRRGIKAYEQYF. CDR3 coding DNA: TGTGCCATCCGACGCGGGATAAAGGCTTACGAGCAGTACTTC.

This chain joins TRBV7-2 and TRBJ2-5; 7 bases line up with TRBD2. The CDR3 spans 15 residues. The ends lost 4 bases at V and 4 bases at J; junction bases unmatched: 9. The germline V gene has CDR1 SGHTA and CDR2 FQGNSA. The CDR3 spells CASSSSRLARETQYF. The CDR3, as DNA: TGTGCCAGCAGCTCCTCCAGACTAGCCCGAGAGACCCAGTACTTC.

The chain carries TRBV7-2 and TRBJ2-1; a weak D match, TRBD1 (5 bases). V was trimmed by 2 bases and J by 2 bases, leaving 13 bases between them. CDR1 is SGHTA and CDR2 is FQGNSA in the germline V gene. The CDR3 covers 16 residues. CDR3 sequence reads: CASSLTGSSTYNEQFF. The CDR3 DNA is TGTGCCAGCAGCTTAACAGGCAGTTCTACCTACAATGAGCAGTTCTTC.

This CDR3 is CASSFEGGNSYEQYF. CDR3 DNA: TGTGCCAGCAGCTTCGAGGGCGGGAACTCCTACGAGCAGTACTTC. The chain recombines TRBV5-5 with TRBJ2-7, with D possibly TRBD2 on 6 matching bases. V lost 2 bases and J lost 0, with 12 bases in between. This CDR3 spans 15 amino acids. In germline, CDR1 is SGHKS, CDR2 YYEKEE (reference sequence).

The genes are TRBV18 and TRBJ1-1; 11 bases agree with TRBD1. Germline CDR1 KGHSH, CDR2 LQKENI. Losses at the gene ends were 3 bases for V and 3 bases for J; bases not matched to a gene: 9. This CDR3 comprises 17 residues. Here the CDR3 reads CASSPPRGQGADTEAFF. The CDR3 DNA reads as TGTGCCAGCTCACCCCCTAGAGGACAGGGGGCTGACACTGAAGCTTTCTTT.

The chain employs TRBV10-1 and TRBJ1-1, with D perhaps matching TRBD1 (5 bases). V lost 3 bases to trimming and J lost 1 base, with 12 bases between them. The CDR3 length is 15 residues. Germline V gene lookup returns CDR1 WNHNN and CDR2 SYGVQD (reference sequence). DNA for the CDR3: TGCGCCAGCAGTGACCGAAGACAGACGAACACTGAAGCTTTCTTT. It specifies CASSDRRQTNTEAFF.

The chain employs TRBV27 and TRBJ2-7; the match to TRBD2 covers 9 bases. Losses at the gene ends were 2 bases for V and 8 bases for J; bases not matched to a gene: 22. CDR3 length: 19 residues. Germline V gene data show CDR1 as MNHEY and CDR2 as SMNVEV (reference sequence). For the CDR3, the DNA is TGTGCCAGCAGTTTAAGGTCCGGGCGGGACGGGGCGGGAGGGGGGAAGCAGTACTTC. Encoded protein: CASSLRSGRDGAGGGKQYF.

The chain joins TRBV21-1 to TRBJ1-1. TRBV21-1 is listed as a pseudogene. There are 12 residues in the CDR3. CDR3 sequence reads: CASPGGNTEAFF. The CDR3 DNA sequence: TGTGCCAGCCCGGGAGGGAACACTGAAGCTTTCTTT.

The chain has TRBV5-1 and TRBJ1-4; 10 bases match TRBD1. Germline CDR1 SGHRS, CDR2 YFSETQ. V lost 4 bases to trimming and J lost 2 bases; unmatched junction nucleotides: 2. This CDR3 comprises 15 residues. The CDR3 loop is CASSPGQGTNEKLFF. CDR3 in DNA: TGCGCCAGCAGCCCGGGACAGGGGACTAATGAAAAACTGTTTTTT.